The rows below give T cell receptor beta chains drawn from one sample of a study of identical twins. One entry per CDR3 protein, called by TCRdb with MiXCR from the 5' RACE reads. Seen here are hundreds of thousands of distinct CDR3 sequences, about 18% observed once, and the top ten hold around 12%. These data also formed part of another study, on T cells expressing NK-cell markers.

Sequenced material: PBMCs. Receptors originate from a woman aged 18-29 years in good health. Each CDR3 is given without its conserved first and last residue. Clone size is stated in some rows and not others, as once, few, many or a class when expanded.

ASSSQDKETQY,TRBJ2-5,TRBV7-9,-
ASSLEGQGRRAF,TRBJ1-1,TRBV5-6,-
ASSFTRGKDTQY,TRBJ2-3,TRBV5-1,few
ASSGQTGNYGYT,TRBJ1-2,TRBV2,-
ASSQLRSSSYNEQF,TRBJ2-1,TRBV14,-
ASSPGTVAKNIQY,TRBJ2-4,TRBV18,-
SARDTASGSLTGELF,TRBJ2-2,TRBV20-1,-
ASSLREYYGYT,TRBJ1-2,TRBV7-2,-
SARRMGELF,TRBJ2-2,TRBV20-1,-
SARAWTGRSETQY,TRBJ2-5,TRBV20-1,-
ASSPSGLEQY,TRBJ2-7,TRBV12-3/TRBV12-4,-
AISALTGTSLASSYNEQF,TRBJ2-1,TRBV10-3,few
ASTPEALEQF,TRBJ2-1,TRBV12-3/TRBV12-4,few